This is a list of T cell receptor beta chains from one sample in a study of shared clonotypes between healthy human individuals. Only in-frame clones appear in the TCRdb table, and some are missing; sequencing was by immunoSEQ multiplex PCR. The sample consists of approximately 740,000 clones, over 90% of them appearing once. Sample: naive CD8+ T cells sorted from blood. The receptor set was obtained from a man younger than 45 in good health. Each CDR3 is given with its conserved first and last residue. D genes are given only for firm matches. Where a row states a size, it is once, few, many or the class of an expanded clone; other rows omit it.

size: .
J: TRBJ1-2
V: TRBV7-9
D: TRBD1
CDR3: CASSPPFDRGPYGYTF
DNA: TGTGCCAGCAGCCCCCCATTCGACAGGGGGCCCTATGGCTACACCTTC

size: .
J: TRBJ1-5
V: TRBV27
D: .
CDR3: CASSLSWGSNQPQHF
DNA: TGTGCCAGCAGTTTATCGTGGGGAAGCAATCAGCCCCAGCATTTT

size: .
J: TRBJ2-2
V: TRBV5-1
D: TRBD2
CDR3: CASSPGTSDHTGELFF
DNA: TGCGCCAGCAGCCCCGGGACTAGCGATCACACCGGGGAGCTGTTTTTT

size: .
J: TRBJ2-1
V: TRBV5-4
D: TRBD2
CDR3: CASSPAGASNEQFF
DNA: TGTGCCAGCAGCCCGGCGGGAGCCTCCAATGAGCAGTTCTTC

size: .
J: TRBJ1-2
V: TRBV27
D: TRBD1
CDR3: CASTFSSDRNYGYTF
DNA: TGTGCCAGCACCTTCTCTTCGGACAGGAACTACGGCTACACCTTC

size: once
J: TRBJ2-2
V: TRBV19
D: .
CDR3: CASSIAGSGELFF
DNA: TGTGCCAGTAGTATAGCCGGAAGCGGGGAGCTGTTTTTT

size: .
J: TRBJ2-1
V: TRBV5-6
D: .
CDR3: CASSSGPSRGREQFF
DNA: TGTGCCAGCAGCTCAGGCCCCTCCCGGGGTCGAGAGCAGTTCTTC

size: .
J: TRBJ2-7
V: TRBV27
D: .
CDR3: CASSLYFRDYEQYF
DNA: TGTGCCAGCAGTTTATACTTCAGGGACTACGAGCAGTACTTC

size: .
J: TRBJ2-2
V: TRBV7-9
D: .
CDR3: CASSLGSTGELFF
DNA: TGTGCCAGCAGCCTGGGGTCCACCGGGGAGCTGTTTTTT

size: .
J: TRBJ2-7
V: TRBV28
D: .
CDR3: CASSFSRAYEQYF
DNA: TGTGCCAGCAGTTTCAGCAGGGCGTACGAGCAGTACTTC

size: .
J: TRBJ2-1
V: TRBV9
D: TRBD2
CDR3: CASSETSGPVDEQFF
DNA: TGTGCCAGCAGCGAGACTAGCGGGCCCGTCGATGAGCAGTTCTTC

size: once
J: TRBJ1-1
V: TRBV28
D: .
CDR3: CASSFEGEAFF
DNA: TGTGCCAGCAGTTTCGAGGGTGAAGCTTTCTTT

size: .
J: TRBJ1-1
V: TRBV5-4
D: TRBD1
CDR3: CASSYGTGPEAFF
DNA: TGTGCCAGCAGCTATGGGACAGGTCCGGAAGCTTTCTTT

size: .
J: TRBJ2-7
V: TRBV9
D: .
CDR3: CASSVGWGEQYF
DNA: TGTGCCAGCAGCGTAGGGTGGGGGGAGCAGTACTTC